A selection of T cell receptor beta chains follows, all from one sample in a study of shared clonotypes between healthy human individuals. Generated by immunoSEQ multiplex PCR, the TCRdb table keeps only in-frame clones and is missing some. The repertoire holds 400,000 to 600,000 clones, with 60% to 80% as singletons. The sample consisted of PBMCs. The receptors stem from a woman between 40 and 50 years old in good health. Some clones in this sample may be carry-over from other donors' samples. The CDR3 runs from the conserved cysteine through the conserved F or W. A D gene is named only where the DNA matches it firmly. Clone sizes are given selectively: once, few, many, or a class where the clone is expanded.

abundance	d_gene	v_gene	j_gene	CDR3nt	CDR3aa
.	.	TRBV7-9	TRBJ1-6	TGTGCCAGCAGCTCGGACAGAGATAATTCACCCCTCCACTTT	CASSSDRDNSPLHF
.	.	TRBV6-5	TRBJ1-1	TGTGCCAGCAGGGAAGACATGAACACTGAAGCTTTCTTT	CASREDMNTEAFF
.	TRBD1	TRBV11-2	TRBJ2-3	TGTGCCAGCAGCTTAAGAGGACCGACAGGGGTCTCAGATACGCAGTATTTT	CASSLRGPTGVSDTQYF
.	.	TRBV6-1	TRBJ2-7	TGTGCCAGCACCCCGGGCGAGGGACCCCAGTACTTC	CASTPGEGPQYF
many	TRBD2	TRBV7-7	TRBJ2-7	TGTGCCAGCAGCTTATCCAGCGGGGACGAGCAGTACTTC	CASSLSSGDEQYF
once	TRBD1	TRBV7-3	TRBJ1-1	TGTGCCAGCAGCTTGGACAGGGGGCGTTTCGCTGAAGCTTTCTTT	CASSLDRGRFAEAFF
many	.	TRBV4-3	TRBJ2-7	TGCGCCAGCAGCCATCGGCGGTTCTACGAGCAGTACTTC	CASSHRRFYEQYF
.	.	TRBV4-3	TRBJ1-1	TGCGCCAGCAGCCAAGACGTCAGGGAAGGAACTGAAGCTTTCTTT	CASSQDVREGTEAFF
.	TRBD2	TRBV5-1	TRBJ2-3	TGCGCCAGCAGCCCCGGACTAGTTGGCTCAGATACGCAGTATTTT	CASSPGLVGSDTQYF
few	.	TRBV11-2	TRBJ1-1	TGTGCCAGCAGCTTTAGCAGGGATGAAGGAGCTTTCTTT	CASSFSRDEGAFF
.	.	TRBV30	TRBJ1-5	TGTGCCTGGAGTGTAGTTAATCAGCCCCAGCATTTT	CAWSVVNQPQHF
few	.	TRBV11-1	TRBJ2-7	TGTGCCAGCAGCCCCCGCGACATGGGTGCCTACGAGCAGTACTTC	CASSPRDMGAYEQYF
.	TRBD1	TRBV9	TRBJ1-2	TGTGCCAGCAGCCCTAGGGCAGGGGGGTATGGCTACACCTTC	CASSPRAGGYGYTF
.	.	TRBV7-2	TRBJ2-1	TGTGCCAGCAGCTTAGTAAGGCTAGCTGAGCAGTTCTTC	CASSLVRLAEQFF
.	TRBD1	TRBV29-1	TRBJ1-3	TGCAGCGTTGGGACAGGCGGAAACACCATATATTTT	CSVGTGGNTIYF
.	TRBD2	TRBV7-3	TRBJ2-3	TGTGCCAGCAGCCCGATAGCGGGAGGGCCCTCGGATACGCAGTATTTT	CASSPIAGGPSDTQYF
.	TRBD1	TRBV5-1	TRBJ1-4	TGCGCCAGCAGCTTTTACCCGACAGGGGGGTCAACTAATGAAAAACTGTTTTTT	CASSFYPTGGSTNEKLFF
.	.	TRBV6-5	TRBJ1-1	TGTGCCAGCACCATCACCTGGGGCGGGACTGAAGCTTTCTTT	CASTITWGGTEAFF
once	.	TRBV21-1	TRBJ2-5	TGTGCCAGCAGCAACCCAGCTCCCCAAGAGACCCAGTACTTC	CASSNPAPQETQYF
.	TRBD1	TRBV28	TRBJ2-4	TGTGCCAGCAGTTCAGCCCAGGGGGCCGCCAAAAACATTCAGTACTTC	CASSSAQGAAKNIQYF
.	.	TRBV16	TRBJ1-2	TGTGCCAGCAGCCAATCGTCAGGGTCCCTTTATGGCTACACCTTC	CASSQSSGSLYGYTF
many	.	TRBV10-1	TRBJ2-1	TGCGCCAGCAGCTCACAGAGGGACGGTGAGCAGTTCTTC	CASSSQRDGEQFF
.	TRBD1	TRBV15	TRBJ1-2	TGTGCCACCAGCAGGGCTGGACAGGGCGGCTATGGCTACACCTTC	CATSRAGQGGYGYTF
.	.	TRBV6-5	TRBJ1-1	TGTGCCAGCAGTTTAGGACACGGAAAGAACACTGAAGCTTTCTTT	CASSLGHGKNTEAFF
.	.	TRBV7-9	TRBJ2-1	TGTGCCAGCAGCTTAGGGGGGGGACAGAGCAATGAGCAGTTCTTC	CASSLGGGQSNEQFF
.	TRBD2	TRBV11-2	TRBJ2-3	TGTGCCAGCAGCTTGGGACTAGCGGGAGGGACAGATACGCAGTATTTT	CASSLGLAGGTDTQYF
.	TRBD1	TRBV7-3	TRBJ1-2	TGTGCCAGCAGCTTATCGGGACAGGATGGCTACACCTTC	CASSLSGQDGYTF
.	TRBD1	TRBV11-3	TRBJ1-1	TGTGCCAGCAGCTCGGGACAGGGCGGCACTGAAGCTTTCTTT	CASSSGQGGTEAFF
.	TRBD1	TRBV7-3	TRBJ1-1	TGTGCCAGCAGCTCTACAGGGGACTCGGGGGTAGGGAACACTGAAGCTTTCTTT	CASSSTGDSGVGNTEAFF
.	TRBD2	TRBV5-8	TRBJ2-2	TGTGCCAGCAGCCCAGGACTAGCCTATACCGGGGAGCTGTTTTTT	CASSPGLAYTGELFF
.	.	TRBV9	TRBJ1-1	TGTGCCAGCAGCGTAGGGGTCGGGGAGAACACTGAAGCTTTCTTT	CASSVGVGENTEAFF
few	.	TRBV19	TRBJ2-2	TGTGCCAGTACAGAGGGTGACACCGGGGAGCTGTTTTTT	CASTEGDTGELFF
.	TRBD1	TRBV10-3	TRBJ2-7	TGTGCCATCAGTGGACCCGGGACAGGGACCGAGCAGTACTTC	CAISGPGTGTEQYF
.	.	TRBV27	TRBJ1-2	TGTGCCAGCAGTTTATCGTGGCAGGGGAACTATGGCTACACCTTC	CASSLSWQGNYGYTF
.	.	TRBV1	TRBJ1-3	TGCACCAGCTACAGTGGGACGGGAAGAAACACCATATATTTT	CTSYSGTGRNTIYF
once	TRBD1	TRBV6-6	TRBJ2-7	TGTGCCAGCAGTTACTCTGGGACAGGGGGTACCAACGAGCAGTACTTC	CASSYSGTGGTNEQYF
.	TRBD2	TRBV7-2	TRBJ2-2	TGTGCCAGCAGCTTACGGACTAGCGGGGCCACCGGGGAGCTGTTTTTT	CASSLRTSGATGELFF
once	.	TRBV5-1	TRBJ1-3	TGCGCCAGCAGCAGAGGCCCGAACTCTGGAAACACCATATATTTT	CASSRGPNSGNTIYF
.	TRBD2	TRBV28	TRBJ2-7	TGTGCCAGCAGGCCACCGGGGGGGTCCTACGAGCAGTACTTC	CASRPPGGSYEQYF
once	TRBD1	TRBV30	TRBJ2-5	TGTGCCTGTTTCCGGGACAGACAAGAGACCCAGTACTTC	CACFRDRQETQYF
.	.	TRBV5-6	TRBJ2-5	TGTGCCAGCAGCCCTTTGGGTTCGTGGGAGACCCAGTACTTC	CASSPLGSWETQYF
few	.	TRBV30	TRBJ2-5	TGTGCCTGGAGTCCCGGTGGGAGGAACCAAGAGACCCAGTACTTC	CAWSPGGRNQETQYF
.	TRBD1	TRBV28	TRBJ1-4	TGTGCCAGCAGTACAGGGGGCGCGGTTGAAAAACTGTTTTTT	CASSTGGAVEKLFF
.	TRBD2	TRBV11-2	TRBJ2-1	TGTGCCAGCACCGAACTAGCGGGAGGGCCCTACAATGAGCAGTTCTTC	CASTELAGGPYNEQFF
once	TRBD2	TRBV7-9	TRBJ2-3	TGTGCCAGCAGCCCAGCGGGAGACACAGATACGCAGTATTTT	CASSPAGDTDTQYF
.	TRBD2	TRBV6-5	TRBJ2-7	TGTGCCAGCAGTTACTCCTTAGGAGCGGGAGTCTACGAGCAGTACTTC	CASSYSLGAGVYEQYF